The T cell receptor beta chain under discussion was sequenced for a study of cytomegalovirus exposure and HLA in healthy donors. Study results and limitations: Many donors shared some public TCRs, even though most TCR sequences were rare.

Points on this clone: Antigen unknown.

Method: immunoSEQ multiplex PCR; TCRdb's copy keeps in-frame clones and lacks some. This sample has about 330,000 clones, with 87% found just once. V dropped 5 bases and J dropped 2; count of bases not matched to a gene: 6. From germline, CDR1 is SGHRS and CDR2 YFSETQ. The CDR3 has 15 residues. The sequence was obtained from a woman aged 30 to 39 in good health and CMV-seropositive. Material: PBMCs. The chain joins TRBV5-1 to TRBJ1-3; 8 positions match TRBD1. In DNA form, the CDR3 reads TGCGCCAGCAGGACAGGGGATAATACTGGAAACACCATATATTTT. Residues: CASRTGDNTGNTIYF.